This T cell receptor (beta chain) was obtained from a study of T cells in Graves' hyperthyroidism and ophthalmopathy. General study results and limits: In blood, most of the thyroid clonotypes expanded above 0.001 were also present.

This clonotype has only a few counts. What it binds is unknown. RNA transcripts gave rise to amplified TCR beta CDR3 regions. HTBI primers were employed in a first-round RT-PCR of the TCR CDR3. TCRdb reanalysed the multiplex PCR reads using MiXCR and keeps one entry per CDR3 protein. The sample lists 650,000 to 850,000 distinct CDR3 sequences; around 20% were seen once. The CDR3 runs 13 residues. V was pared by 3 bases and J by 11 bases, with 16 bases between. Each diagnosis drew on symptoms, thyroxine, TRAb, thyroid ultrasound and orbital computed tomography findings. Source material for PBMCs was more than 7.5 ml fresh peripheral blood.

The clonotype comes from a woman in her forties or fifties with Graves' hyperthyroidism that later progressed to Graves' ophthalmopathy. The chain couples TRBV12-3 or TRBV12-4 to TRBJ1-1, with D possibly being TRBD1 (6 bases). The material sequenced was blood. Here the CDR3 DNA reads TGTGCCAGCAGTTTTTGGGTTCGAGACAGGGCTTTCTTT. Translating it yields CASSFWVRDRAFF.